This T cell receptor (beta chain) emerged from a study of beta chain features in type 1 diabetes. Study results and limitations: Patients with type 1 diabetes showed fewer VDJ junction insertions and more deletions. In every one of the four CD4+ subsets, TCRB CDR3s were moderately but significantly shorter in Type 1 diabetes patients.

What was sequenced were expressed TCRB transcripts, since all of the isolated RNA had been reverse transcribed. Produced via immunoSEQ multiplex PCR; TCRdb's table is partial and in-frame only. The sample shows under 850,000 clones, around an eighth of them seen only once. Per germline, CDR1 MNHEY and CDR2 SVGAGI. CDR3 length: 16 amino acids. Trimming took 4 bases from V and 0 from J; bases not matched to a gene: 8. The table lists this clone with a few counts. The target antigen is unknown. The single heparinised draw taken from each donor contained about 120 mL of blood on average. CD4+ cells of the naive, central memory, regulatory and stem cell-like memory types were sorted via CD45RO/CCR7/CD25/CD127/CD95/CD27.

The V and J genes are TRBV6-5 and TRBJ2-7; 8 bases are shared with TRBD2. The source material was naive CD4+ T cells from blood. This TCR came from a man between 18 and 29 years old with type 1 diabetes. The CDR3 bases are TGTGCCAGCAGTTCTTTAGCGGGGATTCCCTCCTACGAGCAGTACTTC. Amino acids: CASSSLAGIPSYEQYF.